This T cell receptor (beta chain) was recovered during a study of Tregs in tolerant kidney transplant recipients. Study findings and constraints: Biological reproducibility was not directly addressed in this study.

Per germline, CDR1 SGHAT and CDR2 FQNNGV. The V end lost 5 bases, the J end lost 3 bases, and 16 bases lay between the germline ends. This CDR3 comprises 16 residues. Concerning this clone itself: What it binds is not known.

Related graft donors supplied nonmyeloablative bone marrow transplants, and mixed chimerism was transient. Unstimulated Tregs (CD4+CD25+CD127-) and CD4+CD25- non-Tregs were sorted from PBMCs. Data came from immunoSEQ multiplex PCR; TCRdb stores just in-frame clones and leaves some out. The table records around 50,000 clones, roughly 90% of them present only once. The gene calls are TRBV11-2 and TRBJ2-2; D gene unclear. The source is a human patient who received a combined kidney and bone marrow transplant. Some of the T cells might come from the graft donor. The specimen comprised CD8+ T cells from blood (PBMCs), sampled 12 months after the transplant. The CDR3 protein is CASSVQTITYTGELFF. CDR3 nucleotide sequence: TGTGCCAGCAGCGTTCAAACCATAACATACACCGGGGAGCTGTTTTTT.